This T cell receptor (beta chain) was observed in a study of blood T cells in healthy people across ages. For the second PCR, which ran for roughly 7 to 11 cycles, a sample-barcoded 5' primer and a J-beta primer mix were used. In TCRdb, the 5' RACE reads were re-called with MiXCR into one record per CDR3 protein. Of approximately 940,000 distinct CDR3 sequences in the sample, roughly 43% are singletons; the top ten hold around 15%. The CDR3 is 15 residues long. Germline CDR1 MNHNY, CDR2 SVGAGI (reference sequence). Between the trimmed V and J ends, which lost 0 bases and 7 bases, there was a span of 15 bases.

V and J are TRBV6-6 and TRBJ1-2, with D uncertain. Sequencing input: blood. The sequence derives from a man between 25 and 39 years old in good health. The DNA for the CDR3 is TGTGCCAGCAGTTACTCGAGTCAGGCCGTCGGTGGCTACACCTTC. Translated, it gives CASSYSSQAVGGYTF.